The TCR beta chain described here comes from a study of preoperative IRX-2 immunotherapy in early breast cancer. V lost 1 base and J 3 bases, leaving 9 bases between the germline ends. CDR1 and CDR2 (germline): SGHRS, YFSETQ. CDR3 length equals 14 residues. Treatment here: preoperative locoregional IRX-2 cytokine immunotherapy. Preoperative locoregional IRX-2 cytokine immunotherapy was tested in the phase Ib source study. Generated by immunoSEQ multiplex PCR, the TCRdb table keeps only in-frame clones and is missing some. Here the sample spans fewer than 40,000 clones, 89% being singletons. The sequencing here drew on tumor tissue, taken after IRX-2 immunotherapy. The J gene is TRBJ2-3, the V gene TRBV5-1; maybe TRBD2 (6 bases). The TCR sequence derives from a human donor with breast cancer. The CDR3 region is CASSLRTTTDTQYF. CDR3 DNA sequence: TGCGCCAGCAGCTTGCGGACTACGACAGATACGCAGTATTTT.